This T cell receptor (beta chain) is from a study of T cell responses to AZD1222 COVID-19 vaccine. Overall study findings and caveats: Targets within unmutated variant regions were reportedly found for nearly half of spike-specific TCRs. Donors were chiefly white British, with a greater number of females, and clonal diversity was perhaps underestimated. No day 14 peak samples; only post-peak repertoires were characterized.

Germline assignment: CDR1 MNHEY and CDR2 SVGAGI. Unmatched junction bases numbered 5, after V lost 2 bases and J lost 3 bases. The length of the CDR3 is 16 residues. Profiled with immunoSEQ multiplex PCR; TCRdb holds only in-frame clones, not every one. Of about 130,000 clones listed, approximately 91% are singletons. About this clone: As yet, its antigen is unknown.

This specimen was peripheral blood, taken on day 0 of AZD1222 vaccination. The source of this sequence is an adult in good health. V is TRBV6-5 and J is TRBJ2-2; 8 nucleotides line up with TRBD1. CDR3 nucleotides: TGTGCCAGCAGTTACCCTTCGGGACAGGACACCGGGGAGCTGTTTTTT. Amino acids: CASSYPSGQDTGELFF.